This TCR beta chain comes out of a study of cytomegalovirus exposure and HLA in healthy donors. The study's findings and limits: Being productive about 90% or about 30% of the time was typical of most TCR beta V segments in an earlier analysis.

The count of this clone is one. Its antigen is undetermined. The PCR made use of 60 Vbeta and 13 Jbeta primers. As handled by the study authors: Unique TCR beta chains numbered around 80 million in a later analysis, with 10 million to 14 million shared. Using immunoSEQ multiplex PCR, the repertoire was profiled, and TCRdb retains in-frame clones only, with some absent. V and J calls and clone size are given by that table; D and trimming were obtained from the DNA. This table has 100,000 to 150,000 clones, more than 75% appearing once. This CDR3 has 14 residues. Trimming removed 1 base from V and 0 bases from J, with 5 bases in between. Germline CDR1 is SGHRS and CDR2 is YFSETQ.

Sequenced input: PBMCs. The sequence was collected from a man younger than 45 in good health and CMV-seropositive. The rearrangement uses TRBV5-1 and TRBJ2-1; D is ambiguous. CDR3 loop: CASSLPSSYNEQFF. The DNA for the CDR3 is TGCGCCAGCAGCTTGCCGAGCTCCTACAATGAGCAGTTCTTC.